Following are 29 T cell receptor beta chains from one sample sequenced in a study of T cell responses to AZD1222 COVID-19 vaccine. Libraries were prepared by immunoSEQ multiplex PCR; TCRdb keeps only in-frame clonotypes and omits some of them. The sample records roughly 80,000 clones, roughly 90% being singletons. Sequencing was performed on peripheral blood, taken on day 0 of AZD1222 vaccination. The receptors stem from an adult in good health.

The chain recombines TRBV10-3 with TRBJ2-7; D is possibly TRBD2 (5 bases). The CDR3 totals 17 residues. V was shortened by 0 bases and J by 3 bases, with 18 bases between the two germline ends. Germline V gene data show CDR1 as ENHRY and CDR2 as SYGVKD. CDR3 amino acids: CAISESWYRAEGYEQYF. CDR3 coding DNA: TGTGCCATCAGTGAGTCGTGGTATAGGGCCGAGGGCTACGAGCAGTACTTC.

The chain combines TRBV5-1 with TRBJ2-6; D is undetermined. CDR3 length equals 15 residues. Germline CDR1 and CDR2: SGHRS and YFSETQ. Trimming took off 6 bases at V and 0 bases at J, with 10 bases between the two ends. Here the CDR3 DNA reads TGCGCCAGCACCCCGGGCGGCTCTGGGGCCAACGTCCTGACTTTC. Encoded protein: CASTPGGSGANVLTF.

This chain connects TRBV7-2 to TRBJ1-2, with TRBD1 matching 8 bases. Germline trimming cut 1 base from V and 7 bases from J; bases unmatched to any gene: 11. The CDR3 is made up of 16 amino acids. Germline loops: CDR1 SGHTA, CDR2 FQGNSA. This chain's CDR3 is CASSLGLFRGLGGYTF. Here the CDR3 DNA reads TGTGCCAGCAGCTTAGGGCTATTCAGGGGGCTGGGTGGCTACACCTTC.

The chain has TRBV28 and TRBJ2-7; 12 bases fit TRBD2. The length of the CDR3 is 15 residues. Germline loops: CDR1 MDHEN, CDR2 SYDVKM. V was clipped by 5 bases and J by 1 base; unmatched bases: 3. As DNA, the CDR3 is TGTGCCAGCAGTGAGACTAGCGGGGGATCCTACGAGCAGTACTTC. This sequence encodes CASSETSGGSYEQYF. Variable domain in full (rest from reference TRBV28 and TRBJ2-7): DVKVTQSSRYLVKRTGEKVFLECVQDMDHENMFWYRQDPGLGLRLIYFSYDVKMKEKGDIPEGYSVSREKKERFSLILESASTNQTSMYLCASSETSGGSYEQYFGPGTRLTVT.

The chain links TRBV3-1 (or the pseudogene TRBV3-2) to TRBJ1-1, with D unresolved. Germline V lookup: CDR1 LGHDT, CDR2 YNNKEL (reference sequence). CDR3 length: 14 amino acids. Trimming stripped 1 base from V and 3 bases from J, with 9 bases between. The CDR3: CASSQGAGYTEAFF. The DNA of the CDR3 is TGTGCCAGCAGCCAAGGGGCGGGATACACTGAAGCTTTCTTT.

The V call is TRBV6-6, the J call TRBJ2-5, with D unresolved. The V gene lost 2 bases and the J gene lost 4 bases, with 17 bases spanning the gap. Germline V CDR1 and CDR2: MNHNY, SVGAGI (reference sequence). This CDR3 has 16 residues. The CDR3 DNA sequence: TGTGCCAGCAGTTACCCAAGCCAGAGCCATTTAGAGACCCAGTACTTC. Amino acid sequence: CASSYPSQSHLETQYF.

The V call is TRBV14, the J call TRBJ1-2, with D possibly matching TRBD1 (6 bases). Germline V lookup: CDR1 SGHDN, CDR2 FVKESK. The CDR3 totals 18 residues. Trimming removed 0 bases from V and 3 bases from J, with 20 bases in between. CDR3 amino acids: CASSQEAPGADWDYGYTF. The CDR3 region has the DNA TGTGCCAGCAGCCAAGAGGCCCCAGGGGCCGACTGGGACTATGGCTACACCTTC. The entire variable domain, with the rest obtained from reference TRBV14 and TRBJ1-2, is as follows: EAGVTQFPSHSVIEKGQTVTLRCDPISGHDNLYWYRRVMGKEIKFLLHFVKESKQDESGMPNNRFLAERTGGTYSTLKVQPAELEDSGVYFCASSQEAPGADWDYGYTFGSGTRLTVV.

V and J are TRBV11-1 and TRBJ1-6, with D maybe TRBD1 (6 bases). The CDR3 has 16 amino acids. Germline values: CDR1 SGHAT, CDR2 FQDESV (reference sequence). Trimming took off 4 bases at V and 9 bases at J, with 19 bases between the two ends. The CDR3 region is CASSWNYRDLPSPLHF. The CDR3 nucleotides are TGTGCCAGCAGCTGGAACTACAGGGATCTCCCTTCACCCCTCCACTTT.

The chain has TRBV3-1 (or the pseudogene TRBV3-2) and TRBJ2-2, with D unclear. Germline V CDR1 and CDR2: LGHDT, YNNKEL (reference sequence). This CDR3 is built from 13 residues. V gave up 5 bases and J gave up 0 bases, with 4 bases separating them. The CDR3 sequence: CASSFANTGELFF. Written as DNA, the CDR3 is TGTGCCAGCAGCTTCGCGAACACCGGGGAGCTGTTTTTT.

V and J are TRBV30 and TRBJ1-2; TRBD1 might be the D (5 bases). V was shortened by 3 bases and J by 8 bases, with 19 bases between the two germline ends. CDR1 and CDR2 (germline): GTSNPN, SVGIG (reference sequence). The CDR3 consists of 14 residues. The CDR3, as DNA: TGTGCCTGGAGCGGGGGAGGGCCCTCTATGGGCTACACCTTC. The encoded protein is CAWSGGGPSMGYTF.

This chain connects TRBV11-3 to TRBJ2-3, with 10 bases identical to TRBD2. J was trimmed by 4 bases and V by 1 base; bases with no gene match: 5. Looked up from germline, CDR1 is SGHNT and CDR2 is YENEEA. CDR3 size: 16 residues. CDR3 DNA sequence: TGTGCCAGCAGCTTAGCAGCGGGAGGGCCTGCAGATACGCAGTATTTT. This translates into CASSLAAGGPADTQYF.

The chain employs TRBV19 and TRBJ1-5; 8 bases agree with TRBD1. J lost 2 bases, V lost 3 bases, and 3 bases had no gene match. There are 15 residues in the CDR3. Germline CDR1 LNHDA, CDR2 SQIVND (reference sequence). This CDR3 reads CASSILQGGNQPQHF. In DNA, the CDR3 is TGTGCCAGTAGTATTCTACAGGGGGGCAATCAGCCCCAGCATTTT.

The chain employs TRBV11-3 and TRBJ2-7; 11 nucleotides line up with TRBD2. Germline CDR1 is SGHNT and CDR2 is YENEEA. There are 18 residues in the CDR3. With V trimmed by 5 bases and J by 0 bases, 12 bases remained unmatched. This CDR3 reads CASSASGTGTSGSYEQYF. Written as DNA, the CDR3 is TGTGCCAGCAGCGCATCAGGGACTGGGACTAGCGGCTCCTACGAGCAGTACTTC.

The chain joins TRBV6-1 to TRBJ2-7; D not certain. The CDR3 covers 13 residues. Per germline, CDR1 MNHNS and CDR2 SASEGT. Trimming left V 2 bases short and J 3 bases short, with 8 bases between. The CDR3 region has the DNA TGTGCCAGCAGTGAAACAGAAAGCTACGAGCAGTACTTC. This translates into CASSETESYEQYF.

The chain carries TRBV9 and TRBJ2-5, with a tentative D call TRBD2 (5 bases). Germline CDR1 is SGDLS and CDR2 is YYNGEE. V lost 0 bases and J 5 bases, leaving 5 bases between the germline ends. The CDR3 consists of 12 residues. In DNA, the CDR3 is TGTGCCAGCAGCGTAGGGGAGGAGACCCAGTACTTC. Protein: CASSVGEETQYF.

V and J are TRBV7-2 and TRBJ2-3; D gene unclear. The CDR3 runs 14 residues. Germline CDR1 reads SGHTA; CDR2 reads FQGNSA. V lost 0 bases to trimming and J lost 2 bases, with 6 bases between them. This CDR3 is CASSLAPATDTQYF. Written as DNA, the CDR3 is TGTGCCAGCAGCTTAGCCCCAGCCACAGATACGCAGTATTTT.

Only one count was recorded for this clone. The rearrangement joins TRBV9 to TRBJ1-2, with D possibly being TRBD1 (5 bases). V dropped 2 bases and J dropped 8 bases, with 7 bases sitting between them. The CDR3 is 11 residues long. The germline gives CDR1 SGDLS, CDR2 YYNGEE. In DNA form, the CDR3 reads TGTGCCAGCAGCGTGGGGGACGGCTACACCTTC. Translating gives CASSVGDGYTF.

The V gene is TRBV7-2, the J gene TRBJ1-2; D is undetermined. V lost 3 bases, J lost 7 bases, and 15 bases lay in between. This CDR3 comprises 14 residues. The V gene's germline CDR1 is SGHTA and CDR2 FQGNSA. CDR3 protein: CASSLDQLGSGYTF. For the CDR3, the DNA is TGTGCCAGCAGCTTGGATCAGTTAGGCTCTGGCTACACCTTC.

V gene TRBV3-1 (or the pseudogene TRBV3-2) combines with J gene TRBJ1-1; a possible D gene is TRBD1 (5 bases). The CDR3 runs 17 residues. Trimming shortened V by 5 bases and J by 5 bases, and 24 bases separated the two germline ends. Germline CDR1 is LGHDT and CDR2 is YNNKEL (reference sequence). The DNA for the CDR3 is TGTGCCAGCAGCGATGACCGGGACCCCCGGGTGGGTACTGAAGCTTTCTTT. Its protein is CASSDDRDPRVGTEAFF.

The chain combines TRBV6-5 with TRBJ1-5; 9 bases fit TRBD1. With 6 bases clipped from V and 4 bases from J, the junction kept 4 bases outside the gene matches. From germline, CDR1 is MNHEY and CDR2 SVGAGI. The CDR3 is 14 amino acids. The CDR3 region has the DNA TGTGCCAGCAGGGGGGGGACAGGGAATCAGCCCCAGCATTTT. It yields the protein CASRGGTGNQPQHF.

J is TRBJ1-6 and V is TRBV30; TRBD1 is a possible D gene (5 bases). V was clipped by 2 bases and J by 7 bases, with 15 bases between them. CDR3 size: 15 residues. CDR1 is GTSNPN and CDR2 is SVGIG in the germline V gene (reference sequence). The CDR3 sequence: CAWSIGVGANSPLHF. As DNA, the CDR3 is TGTGCCTGGAGTATAGGGGTAGGGGCGAATTCACCCCTCCACTTT.

This chain links TRBV6-5 with TRBJ2-3, with D perhaps TRBD2 (5 bases). Looked up from germline, CDR1 is MNHEY and CDR2 is SVGAGI. This CDR3 is built from 15 residues. V was shortened by 4 bases and J by 1 base, with 12 bases between the two germline ends. CDR3 amino acids: CASSSIAAGTDTQYF. The CDR3 DNA reads as TGTGCCAGCAGTTCCATTGCAGCGGGCACAGATACGCAGTATTTT.

The gene calls are TRBV19 and TRBJ1-1; D perhaps matches TRBD1 (6 bases). V was clipped by 4 bases and J by 0 bases, with 6 bases between them. The CDR3 runs to 13 residues. Germline V lookup: CDR1 LNHDA, CDR2 SQIVND (reference sequence). CDR3 sequence reads: CASSRQVNTEAFF. In DNA, the CDR3 is TGTGCCAGTAGTAGACAGGTGAACACTGAAGCTTTCTTT.

The rearrangement links TRBV6-5 to TRBJ2-4; TRBD1 agrees at 10 bases. Germline V gives CDR1 MNHEY, CDR2 SVGAGI. Trimming cost V 6 bases and J 7 bases; bases outside gene matches: 9. The CDR3 length is 15 residues. DNA of the CDR3: TGTGCCAGCAGGCCCGACGGGACAGGGGAGAACATTCAGTACTTC. Protein sequence: CASRPDGTGENIQYF.

This clone was seen only a few times. V and J are TRBV5-4 and TRBJ1-2; possibly TRBD1 for D (5 bases). The CDR3 extends over 12 amino acids. CDR1 is SGHNT, CDR2 YYREEE, per germline (reference sequence). The V end lost 6 bases, the J end lost 5 bases, and 11 bases lay between the germline ends. Here the CDR3 DNA reads TGTGCCAGCACCCCGGGGGGTTATGGCTACACCTTC. Amino acids: CASTPGGYGYTF.

The rearrangement uses TRBV2 and TRBJ2-7; 13 bases match TRBD2. J lost 4 bases, V lost 7 bases, and 10 bases had no gene match. Germline V lookup: CDR1 SNHLY, CDR2 FYNNEI. This CDR3 has 16 residues. Here the CDR3 reads CASKRWTSGSRYEQYF. As DNA, the CDR3 is TGTGCCAGCAAGCGATGGACTAGCGGGAGTAGGTACGAGCAGTACTTC.

The chain recombines TRBV6-5 with TRBJ1-1; D uncertain. From germline, CDR1 is MNHEY and CDR2 SVGAGI. The CDR3 covers 14 residues. Trimming took off 4 bases at V and 6 bases at J, with 15 bases between the two ends. CDR3 sequence reads: CASSSSKMRAEAFF. DNA of the CDR3: TGTGCCAGCAGTTCCAGCAAAATGAGGGCTGAAGCTTTCTTT.

This chain joins TRBV28 and TRBJ1-2, with a tentative D call TRBD1 (5 bases). This CDR3 comprises 14 residues. Trimming took off 6 bases at V and 4 bases at J, with 15 bases between the two ends. The germline CDR1 and CDR2 sequences are MDHEN and SYDVKM. The CDR3 DNA reads TGTGCCAGCAGCCCCGCGGGGCAACCCTATGGCTACACCTTC. Translating it yields CASSPAGQPYGYTF.

This clone is a singleton in its sample. The chain joins TRBV29-1 to TRBJ1-1; D remains unclear. Trimming left V 7 bases short and J 1 base short, with 10 bases between. The CDR3 has 12 residues. The germline V gene encodes CDR1 SQVTM and CDR2 ANQGSEA. The CDR3 DNA is TGCAGCGGTGTTACTCCGAACACTGAAGCTTTCTTT. The encoded protein is CSGVTPNTEAFF.